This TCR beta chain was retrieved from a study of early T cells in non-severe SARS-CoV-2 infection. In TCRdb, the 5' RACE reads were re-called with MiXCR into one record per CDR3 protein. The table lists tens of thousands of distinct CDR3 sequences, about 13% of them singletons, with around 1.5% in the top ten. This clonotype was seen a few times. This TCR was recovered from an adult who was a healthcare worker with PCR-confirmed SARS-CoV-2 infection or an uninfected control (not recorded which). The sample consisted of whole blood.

The CDR3 sequence is CSASPGTDGEQFF. In DNA form, the CDR3 reads TGCAGTGCGTCGCCCGGGACGGACGGTGAGCAGTTCTTC. The chain is built from TRBV20-1 and TRBJ2-1; either TRBD1 or TRBD2 may supply D (5 bases each). The CDR3 totals 13 residues. Between the trimmed V and J ends, which lost 6 bases and 9 bases, there was a span of 18 bases. The germline gives CDR1 DFQATT, CDR2 SNEGSKA (reference sequence).